These 22 T cell receptor beta chains were sequenced from one sample in a study of blood T cell repertoires in COVID-19. Sequencing was performed with immunoSEQ multiplex PCR; in TCRdb, only in-frame clones are kept and a portion is missing. The sample consists of hundreds of thousands of clones, roughly four fifths of them appearing once. Sequenced: peripheral blood. The receptor set was obtained from a woman aged 70-85 years with acute or convalescent COVID-19.

The chain uses TRBV2 and TRBJ2-1; 12 positions match TRBD2. The V gene's germline CDR1 is SNHLY and CDR2 FYNNEI. The ends lost 6 bases at V and 4 bases at J; junction bases unmatched: 1. This CDR3 has 14 residues. The CDR3 DNA reads TGTGCCAGCAGCGGGACTAGCGGGTACAATGAGCAGTTCTTC. As protein: CASSGTSGYNEQFF.

The chain joins TRBV5-1 to TRBJ1-2, with unresolved D. The length of the CDR3 is 15 residues. Germline lookup yields CDR1 SGHRS and CDR2 YFSETQ. V lost 2 bases and J 7 bases, leaving 18 bases between the germline ends. CDR3 loop: CASSFSLTPASGYTF. CDR3 nucleotides: TGCGCCAGCAGCTTTTCATTGACCCCCGCTAGTGGCTACACCTTC.

The chain links TRBV28 to TRBJ2-1, with 8 bases fitting TRBD2. J was trimmed by 2 bases and V by 3 bases; bases with no gene match: 6. The germline V gene encodes CDR1 MDHEN and CDR2 SYDVKM. The CDR3 extends over 16 amino acids. Here the CDR3 DNA reads TGTGCCAGCAGTTTCTGGAGCGGGGGAACCTACAATGAGCAGTTCTTC. Its protein product is CASSFWSGGTYNEQFF.

This clone was detected only a few times. This rearrangement joins TRBV19 to TRBJ1-1; 9 bases agree with TRBD1. V lost 7 bases and J lost 2; bases outside the gene matches: 11. Germline-derived CDR1 and CDR2 are LNHDA and SQIVND (reference sequence). The CDR3 has 16 residues. The DNA of the CDR3 is TGTGCCAGTAAACAGTACAGGGGGCTGACCAACACTGAAGCTTTCTTT. Translating gives CASKQYRGLTNTEAFF.

The chain joins TRBV12-3 or TRBV12-4 to TRBJ1-1; 7 nucleotides match TRBD1. This CDR3 has 13 amino acids. V was pared by 8 bases and J by 2 bases, with 5 bases of the junction left unmatched. DNA of the CDR3: TGTGCCAGCTACAGGGGAGGCAACACTGAAGCTTTCTTT. As protein: CASYRGGNTEAFF.

V and J are TRBV9 and TRBJ2-5; 7 nucleotides match TRBD1. CDR1 is SGDLS and CDR2 is YYNGEE in the germline V gene. V was clipped by 0 bases and J by 5 bases; unmatched bases: 4. The CDR3 extends over 14 amino acids. In DNA form, the CDR3 reads TGTGCCAGCAGCGTAGAAGGGGGCTGGGAGACCCAGTACTTC. Translating it yields CASSVEGGWETQYF.

This clone has only a few counts. Other DNA sequences from this sample encode an identical CDR3 as well. The chain combines TRBV27 with TRBJ1-2; D perhaps matches TRBD1 (6 bases). CDR3 length: 13 amino acids. V was pared by 5 bases and J by 5 bases, with 12 bases between. Germline V gene data show CDR1 as MNHEY and CDR2 as SMNVEV (reference sequence). This CDR3 is CASSLTGGYGYTF. CDR3 DNA sequence: TGTGCCAGCAGTCTGACAGGCGGGTATGGCTACACCTTC.

A few counts support this clone. The V call is TRBV19, the J call TRBJ1-2; the match to TRBD1 covers 9 bases. The length of the CDR3 is 13 residues. J was trimmed by 5 bases and V by 6 bases; bases with no gene match: 4. The V gene's germline CDR1 is LNHDA and CDR2 SQIVND (reference sequence). CDR3 region: CASSLDRGYGYTF. In DNA, the CDR3 is TGTGCCAGTAGCCTGGACAGGGGATATGGCTACACCTTC.

The chain carries TRBV19 and TRBJ1-3; no firm D call. The CDR3 contains 16 residues. In germline, CDR1 is LNHDA, CDR2 SQIVND (reference sequence). The V end lost 8 bases, the J end lost 0 bases, and 17 bases lay between the germline ends. The CDR3 sequence: CASVPQEGSSGNTIYF. The CDR3 bases are TGTGCCAGTGTCCCCCAGGAGGGAAGCTCTGGAAACACCATATATTTT. Using reference TRBV19 and TRBJ1-3 for the parts outside the CDR3, the full variable domain is DGGITQSPKYLFRKEGQNVTLSCEQNLNHDAMYWYRQDPGQGLRLIYYSQIVNDFQKGDIAEGYSVSREKKESFPLTVTSAQKNPTAFYLCASVPQEGSSGNTIYFGEGSWLTVV.

The V call is TRBV9, the J call TRBJ1-2, with D perhaps TRBD1 (6 bases). Germline CDR1 SGDLS, CDR2 YYNGEE. This CDR3 region has 16 residues. V lost 0 bases to trimming and J lost 0 bases, with 12 bases between them. The CDR3 DNA reads TGTGCCAGCAGCGTAGGGGGGGGGCTGGCTAACTATGGCTACACCTTC. It yields the protein CASSVGGGLANYGYTF.

The genes are TRBV7-8 and TRBJ2-1; unclear D gene. Looked up from germline, CDR1 is SGHVS and CDR2 is FQNEAQ. The length of the CDR3 is 14 residues. V lost 1 base and J lost 6, with 10 bases in between. This CDR3 reads CASSLGGSPNEQFF. As DNA, the CDR3 is TGTGCCAGCAGCTTAGGAGGTAGCCCCAATGAGCAGTTCTTC.

The V and J genes are TRBV5-8 and TRBJ2-3; the match to TRBD2 covers 8 bases. CDR3 length equals 17 residues. Looked up from germline, CDR1 is SGHTS and CDR2 is YDEGEE. V was clipped by 4 bases and J by 6 bases; unmatched bases: 16. For the CDR3, the DNA is TGTGCCAGCAGCCCGGGGCGAGGACTAGCAGCACGTGATACGCAGTATTTT. It codes for CASSPGRGLAARDTQYF.

A word on this clone: Within the sample, other DNA sequences also encode this same CDR3. The rearrangement joins TRBV18 to TRBJ1-5; D is possibly TRBD1 (6 bases). Germline CDR1 reads KGHSH; CDR2 reads LQKENI. The CDR3 has 14 amino acids. V lost 3 bases to trimming and J lost 3 bases, with 9 bases between them. In DNA, the CDR3 is TGTGCCAGCTCACCTGACAGGAACAATCAGCCCCAGCATTTT. Protein sequence: CASSPDRNNQPQHF.

The V call is TRBV12-3 or TRBV12-4, the J call TRBJ2-7; no clear D gene. Trimming cost V 1 base and J 5 bases, with 9 bases left between them. This CDR3 spans 13 amino acids. The CDR3, as DNA: TGTGCCAGCAGTTTAGAACCACTGGACGAGCAGTACTTC. Its protein product is CASSLEPLDEQYF.

This chain joins TRBV5-4 and TRBJ1-1; TRBD1 is a possible D gene (6 bases). Germline CDR1 SGHNT, CDR2 YYREEE (reference sequence). The ends were cut back, 4 bases at V and 1 base at J, with 8 bases in the middle. The CDR3 sequence is 13 residues long. The chain's CDR3 is CASSQQGNTEAFF. The CDR3, as DNA: TGTGCCAGCAGCCAACAGGGGAACACTGAAGCTTTCTTT.

The chain uses TRBV5-4 and TRBJ1-1; maybe TRBD1 (5 bases). Between the trimmed V and J ends, which lost 3 bases and 1 base, there was a span of 10 bases. The CDR3 contains 14 residues. Germline CDR1 is SGHNT and CDR2 is YYREEE (reference sequence). The CDR3 loop reads CASSSPDKNTEAFF. CDR3 bases: TGTGCCAGCAGCTCGCCGGACAAGAACACTGAAGCTTTCTTT.

This clone was seen a few times. V and J are TRBV5-1 and TRBJ2-5, with 12 bases fitting TRBD2. The CDR3 runs to 18 residues. Germline lookup yields CDR1 SGHRS and CDR2 YFSETQ. The trim removed 7 bases at V and 0 bases at J, leaving 13 bases unmatched. CDR3: CASQRTRTSGAYQETQYF. Written as DNA, the CDR3 is TGCGCCAGCCAACGGACCCGGACTAGCGGGGCTTACCAAGAGACCCAGTACTTC.

This clone has just a few counts. V is TRBV10-2 and J is TRBJ1-4; D is possibly TRBD1 (6 bases). The CDR3 is made up of 14 amino acids. Per the germline V gene, CDR1 is WSHSY and CDR2 is SAAADI. The V gene lost 1 base and the J gene lost 7 bases, with 10 bases spanning the gap. CDR3 amino acids: CASSEFRGSEKLFF. For the CDR3, the DNA is TGCGCCAGCAGTGAGTTCAGGGGTAGTGAAAAACTGTTTTTT.

In regard to this clone: Its ends do not fully match the called genes, so a read error is possible. This sequence joins TRBV6-2 or TRBV6-3 and TRBJ1-1; D is perhaps TRBD1 (5 bases). There are 13 residues in the CDR3. Germline CDR1 reads MNHEY; CDR2 reads SVGEGT. This CDR3 is CASSYTTVGATIF. The CDR3 coding sequence is TGTGCCAGCAGTTACACCACCGTTGGGGCGACGATCTTT.

This sequence joins TRBV4-2 and TRBJ2-3, with 9 bases aligning to TRBD2. The germline gives CDR1 LGHNA, CDR2 YNFKEQ. The CDR3 runs to 18 residues. The trim removed 3 bases at V and 2 bases at J, leaving 12 bases unmatched. This chain's CDR3 is CASSQGRGLASYTDTQYF. The CDR3 DNA follows: TGTGCCAGCAGCCAGGGTAGGGGACTAGCCTCCTACACAGATACGCAGTATTTT.

V usage is TRBV7-9 and J usage is TRBJ1-2; a possible D gene is TRBD1 (6 bases). The V end was cut by 6 bases, the J end by 4 bases, with 12 bases between. CDR3 length: 13 residues. Germline CDR1 and CDR2: SEHNR and FQNEAQ (reference sequence). Here the CDR3 DNA reads TGTGCCAGCAGGGGGGACATGACCTATGGCTACACCTTC. This codes for CASRGDMTYGYTF.

V usage is TRBV6-5 and J usage is TRBJ1-1; TRBD1 matches 8 bases. Germline CDR1 MNHEY, CDR2 SVGAGI. Unmatched junction bases numbered 9, after V lost 4 bases and J lost 2 bases. CDR3 length: 16 residues. In DNA form, the CDR3 reads TGTGCCAGCAGTTTCGGGACAGGTTTAGGAAACACTGAAGCTTTCTTT. Translation: CASSFGTGLGNTEAFF.